Listed here are 15 T cell receptor beta chains from one sample, sequenced in a study of shared clonotypes between healthy human individuals. TCRdb keeps only in-frame clones here, not all; method: immunoSEQ multiplex PCR. Found here are hundreds of thousands of clones, approximately 96% of them singletons; the top ten hold more than 0.085%. As defined, naive CD8 cells were CD45RO-negative and positively selected for CCR7, with terminally differentiated effector memory CD45RA+ cells excluded. Material: naive CD8+ T cells sorted from blood. The origin of the receptors is a woman between 25 and 40 years old in good health.

The chain links TRBV28 to TRBJ1-1, with 7 nucleotides matching TRBD1. CDR1 and CDR2 (germline): MDHEN, SYDVKM. After removal of 8 bases from V and 1 base from J, the junction contained 4 bases not matched to a gene. This CDR3 has 13 amino acids. CDR3 residues: CASDRTGNTEAFF. The CDR3 DNA reads as TGTGCCAGCGATCGGACAGGGAACACTGAAGCTTTCTTT. The variable domain in full, with the rest retrieved from reference TRBV28 and TRBJ1-1, is DVKVTQSSRYLVKRTGEKVFLECVQDMDHENMFWYRQDPGLGLRLIYFSYDVKMKEKGDIPEGYSVSREKKERFSLILESASTNQTSMYLCASDRTGNTEAFFGQGTRLTVV.

In regard to this clone: Other DNA sequences of this sample code for an identical CDR3. The V call is TRBV30, the J call TRBJ2-7; unclear D gene. Germline CDR1 is GTSNPN and CDR2 is SVGIG (reference sequence). CDR3 size: 11 residues. Trimming shortened V by 3 bases and J by 3 bases, and 6 bases separated the two germline ends. CDR3 in amino acids: CAWSAGYEQYF. For the CDR3, the DNA is TGTGCCTGGAGCGCCGGCTACGAGCAGTACTTC. The variable domain in full, completed from reference TRBV30 and TRBJ2-7, reads SQTIHQWPATLVQPVGSPLSLECTVEGTSNPNLYWYRQAAGRGLQLLFYSVGIGQISSEVPQNLSASRPQDRQFILSSKKLLLSDSGFYLCAWSAGYEQYFGPGTRLTVT.

This sequence joins TRBV10-3 and TRBJ2-1, with 7 bases identical to TRBD2. In germline, CDR1 is ENHRY, CDR2 SYGVKD. The ends lost 0 bases at V and 9 bases at J; junction bases unmatched: 11. This CDR3 has 16 residues. The CDR3 loop is CAISESNGREGGEQFF. For the CDR3, the DNA is TGTGCCATCAGTGAGTCGAACGGCAGGGAGGGAGGTGAGCAGTTCTTC.

This rearrangement joins TRBV4-2 to TRBJ2-1; D remains unclear. Germline CDR1 and CDR2: LGHNA and YNFKEQ. Trimming took 0 bases from V and 7 from J, leaving 16 bases between them. The CDR3 runs to 16 residues. The CDR3 DNA reads as TGTGCCAGCAGCCAAGATTCCGACTCCTCGTGGAATGAGCAGTTCTTC. Protein: CASSQDSDSSWNEQFF.

This chain links TRBV4-2 with TRBJ2-7, with D uncertain. The germline V gene has CDR1 LGHNA and CDR2 YNFKEQ. Trimming left V 1 base short and J 1 base short, with 14 bases between. The CDR3 extends over 16 amino acids. CDR3 bases: TGTGCCAGCAGCCAAGGGATAGGCCTGCTTTCCTACGAGCAGTACTTC. Amino acids: CASSQGIGLLSYEQYF.

The chain couples TRBV11-2 to TRBJ2-7, with TRBD1 matching 8 bases. The CDR3 is 15 amino acids. Per germline, CDR1 SGHAT and CDR2 FQNNGV. V trimming: 4 bases; J trimming: 5 bases; junction bases outside the gene matches: 10. This CDR3 reads CASSYSSTGVDEQYF. CDR3 bases: TGTGCCAGCAGCTATTCTTCGACAGGGGTGGACGAGCAGTACTTC.

This clone came up once. The same CDR3 can be traced to other DNA sequences in this sample. The chain has TRBV9 and TRBJ2-2, with 7 bases fitting TRBD2. CDR1 and CDR2 from the germline V gene are SGDLS and YYNGEE. V was pared by 3 bases and J by 0 bases, with 2 bases of the junction left unmatched. There are 15 residues in the CDR3. CDR3 sequence: CASSASGSNTGELFF. CDR3 DNA sequence: TGTGCCAGCAGCGCTAGCGGTTCGAACACCGGGGAGCTGTTTTTT. The variable domain in full, with the rest retrieved from reference TRBV9 and TRBJ2-2, is DSGVTQTPKHLITATGQRVTLRCSPRSGDLSVYWYQQSLDQGLQFLIQYYNGEERAKGNILERFSAQQFPDLHSELNLSSLELGDSALYFCASSASGSNTGELFFGEGSRLTVL.

This chain connects TRBV5-6 to TRBJ2-1; D gene unclear. Germline V gene sequence: CDR1 SGHDT, CDR2 YYEEEE. CDR3 length: 13 amino acids. Between the trimmed V and J ends, which lost 1 base and 9 bases, there was a span of 11 bases. The DNA of the CDR3 is TGTGCCAGCAGCTTGCCATCGCTGATTGAGCAGTTCTTC. Protein sequence: CASSLPSLIEQFF.

This chain joins TRBV6-1 and TRBJ2-7; either TRBD1 or TRBD2 may fit D (5 bases each). Deletions cut 4 bases from V and 2 bases from J, with 6 bases between. There are 12 residues in the CDR3. Germline V gives CDR1 MNHNS, CDR2 SASEGT. This CDR3 is CASSGGTYEQYF. DNA for the CDR3: TGTGCCAGCAGTGGGGGGACCTACGAGCAGTACTTC.

The J gene is TRBJ2-1, the V gene TRBV5-1; the match to TRBD2 covers 12 bases. V shed 2 bases and J 6 bases; nucleotides not matched to a gene: 6. CDR3 length: 16 amino acids. The germline V gene encodes CDR1 SGHRS and CDR2 YFSETQ. The CDR3 region has the DNA TGCGCCAGCAGCTTACCTGGACTAGCGGGACCCAATGAGCAGTTCTTC. It yields the protein CASSLPGLAGPNEQFF.

DNA for the CDR3: TGTGCCAGTAGTATAGATTCGGAGGGGCAAGAGACCCAGTACTTC. Its protein product is CASSIDSEGQETQYF. The V gene is TRBV19, the J gene TRBJ2-5, with D possibly matching TRBD2 (6 bases). Between the trimmed V and J ends, which lost 0 bases and 2 bases, there was a span of 10 bases. Looked up from germline, CDR1 is LNHDA and CDR2 is SQIVND (reference sequence). This CDR3 comprises 15 residues.

The gene calls are TRBV2 and TRBJ2-7; TRBD2 agrees at 12 bases. Germline values: CDR1 SNHLY, CDR2 FYNNEI. The CDR3 length is 18 residues. V shed 1 base and J 3 bases; nucleotides not matched to a gene: 10. The CDR3 nucleotides are TGTGCCAGCAGTGAAGGGCTAGCGGGAGGGATCTTTCACTACGAGCAGTACTTC. Translation gives CASSEGLAGGIFHYEQYF. The full variable domain, completed using reference TRBV2 and TRBJ2-7, is EPEVTQTPSHQVTQMGQEVILRCVPISNHLYFYWYRQILGQKVEFLVSFYNNEISEKSEIFDDQFSVERPDGSNFTLKIRSTKLEDSAMYFCASSEGLAGGIFHYEQYFGPGTRLTVT.

The rearrangement joins TRBV7-8 to TRBJ1-4; tentatively, D is TRBD1 (6 bases). The CDR3 totals 14 residues. Germline CDR1 and CDR2: SGHVS and FQNEAQ. V lost 8 bases, J lost 8 bases, and 18 bases lay in between. CDR3: CASSEGGGGEKLFF. Here the CDR3 DNA reads TGTGCCAGCTCAGAGGGGGGAGGTGGGGAAAAACTGTTTTTT.

A remark on this clone: Other DNA sequences in the sample encode the same CDR3. V gene TRBV27 combines with J gene TRBJ1-4, with 10 bases lining up with TRBD1. There are 15 residues in the CDR3. Germline CDR1 and CDR2: MNHEY and SMNVEV (reference sequence). With V trimmed by 1 base and J by 4 bases, 0 bases remained unmatched. The CDR3 DNA follows: TGTGCCAGCAGTTTATGGACAGGGGGTAATGAAAAACTGTTTTTT. Its translation: CASSLWTGGNEKLFF.

The J gene is TRBJ1-4, the V gene TRBV19, with D perhaps matching TRBD1 (6 bases). CDR1 LNHDA and CDR2 SQIVND come from the germline V gene (reference sequence). Trimming shortened V by 7 bases and J by 4 bases, and 19 bases separated the two germline ends. The CDR3 is 16 residues long. The CDR3 nucleotides read TGTGCCAGTAAGGTGGCAGGGGATCGGGATAATGAAAAACTGTTTTTT. Encoded protein: CASKVAGDRDNEKLFF.